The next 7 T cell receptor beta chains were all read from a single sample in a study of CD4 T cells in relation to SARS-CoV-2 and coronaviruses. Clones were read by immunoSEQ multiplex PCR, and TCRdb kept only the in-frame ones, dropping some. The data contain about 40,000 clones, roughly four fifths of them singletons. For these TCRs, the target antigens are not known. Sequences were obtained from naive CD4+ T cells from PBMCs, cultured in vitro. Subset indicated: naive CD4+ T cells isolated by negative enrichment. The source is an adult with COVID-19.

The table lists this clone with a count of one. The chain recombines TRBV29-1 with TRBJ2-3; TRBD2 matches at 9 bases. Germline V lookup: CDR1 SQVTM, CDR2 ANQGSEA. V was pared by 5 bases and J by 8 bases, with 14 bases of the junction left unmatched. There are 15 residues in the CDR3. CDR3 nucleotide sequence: TGCAGCGTTCAACAAGGTGGGACTAGCCGCAGTACGCAGTATTTT. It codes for CSVQQGGTSRSTQYF.

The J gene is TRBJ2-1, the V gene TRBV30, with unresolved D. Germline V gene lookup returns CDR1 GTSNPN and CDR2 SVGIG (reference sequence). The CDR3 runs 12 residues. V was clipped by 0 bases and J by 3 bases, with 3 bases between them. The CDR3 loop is CAWSVYYNEQFF. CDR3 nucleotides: TGTGCCTGGAGTGTATACTACAATGAGCAGTTCTTC.

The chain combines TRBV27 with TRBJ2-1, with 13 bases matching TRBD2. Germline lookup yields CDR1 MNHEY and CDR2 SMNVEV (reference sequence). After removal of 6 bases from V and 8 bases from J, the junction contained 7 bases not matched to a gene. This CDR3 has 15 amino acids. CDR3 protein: CASSRRTSGSDEQFF. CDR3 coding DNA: TGTGCCAGCAGCAGACGGACTAGCGGGAGTGATGAGCAGTTCTTC.

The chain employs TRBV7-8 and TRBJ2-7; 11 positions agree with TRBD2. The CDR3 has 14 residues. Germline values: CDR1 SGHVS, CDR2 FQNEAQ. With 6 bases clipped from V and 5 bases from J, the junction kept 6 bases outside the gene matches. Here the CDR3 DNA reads TGTGCCAGCAGTTCACTAGCGGGAGTGGACGAGCAGTACTTC. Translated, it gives CASSSLAGVDEQYF.

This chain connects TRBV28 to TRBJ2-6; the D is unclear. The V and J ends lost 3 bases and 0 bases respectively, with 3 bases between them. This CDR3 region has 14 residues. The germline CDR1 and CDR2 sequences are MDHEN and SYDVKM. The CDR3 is CASSLDSGANVLTF. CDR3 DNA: TGTGCCAGCAGTTTGGACTCTGGGGCCAACGTCCTGACTTTC.

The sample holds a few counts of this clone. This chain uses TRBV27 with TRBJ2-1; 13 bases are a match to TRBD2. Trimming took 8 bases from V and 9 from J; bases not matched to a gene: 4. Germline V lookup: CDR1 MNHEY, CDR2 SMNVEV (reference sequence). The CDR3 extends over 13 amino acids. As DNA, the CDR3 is TGTGCCAGCGGACTAGCGGGAGTATCTGAGCAGTTCTTC. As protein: CASGLAGVSEQFF.

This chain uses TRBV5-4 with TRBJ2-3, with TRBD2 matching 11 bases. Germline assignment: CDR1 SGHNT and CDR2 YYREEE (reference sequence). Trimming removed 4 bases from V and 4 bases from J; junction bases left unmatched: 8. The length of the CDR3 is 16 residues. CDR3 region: CASSKTSGSGADTQYF. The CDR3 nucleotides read TGTGCCAGCAGCAAAACTAGCGGGAGTGGGGCAGATACGCAGTATTTT.